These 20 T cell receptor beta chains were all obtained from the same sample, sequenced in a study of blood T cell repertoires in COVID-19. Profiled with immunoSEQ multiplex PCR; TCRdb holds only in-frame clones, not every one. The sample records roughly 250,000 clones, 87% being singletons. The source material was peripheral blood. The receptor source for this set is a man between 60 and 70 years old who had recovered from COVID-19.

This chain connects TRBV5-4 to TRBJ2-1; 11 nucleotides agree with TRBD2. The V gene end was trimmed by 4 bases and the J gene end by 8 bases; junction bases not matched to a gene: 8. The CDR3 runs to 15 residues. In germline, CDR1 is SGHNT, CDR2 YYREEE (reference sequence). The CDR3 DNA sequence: TGTGCCAGCAGCATGTTAGCGGGGGGGCTCTATGAGCAGTTCTTC. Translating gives CASSMLAGGLYEQFF.

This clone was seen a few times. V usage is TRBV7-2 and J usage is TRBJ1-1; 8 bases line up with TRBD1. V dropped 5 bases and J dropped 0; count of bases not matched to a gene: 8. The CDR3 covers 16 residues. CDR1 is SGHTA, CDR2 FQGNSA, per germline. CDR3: CASSQIWTGMNTEAFF. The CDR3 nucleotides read TGTGCCAGCAGCCAAATCTGGACAGGGATGAACACTGAAGCTTTCTTT.

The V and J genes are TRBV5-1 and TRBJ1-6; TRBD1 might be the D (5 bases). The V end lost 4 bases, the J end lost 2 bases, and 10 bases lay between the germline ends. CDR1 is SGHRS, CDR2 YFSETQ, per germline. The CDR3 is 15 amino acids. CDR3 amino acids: CASSPQGPYNSPLHF. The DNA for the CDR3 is TGCGCCAGCAGCCCCCAGGGCCCCTATAATTCACCCCTCCACTTT.

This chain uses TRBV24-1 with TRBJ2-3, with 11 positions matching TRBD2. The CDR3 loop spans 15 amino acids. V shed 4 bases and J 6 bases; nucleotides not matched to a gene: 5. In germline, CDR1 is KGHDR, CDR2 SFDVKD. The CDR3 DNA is TGTGCCACCAGTGACACTAGCGGGGGAAGCGATACGCAGTATTTT. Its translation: CATSDTSGGSDTQYF.

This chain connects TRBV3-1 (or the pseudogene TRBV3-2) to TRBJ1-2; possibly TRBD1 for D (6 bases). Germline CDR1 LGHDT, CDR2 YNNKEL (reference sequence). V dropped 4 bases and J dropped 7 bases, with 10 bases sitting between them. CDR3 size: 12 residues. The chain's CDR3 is CASSPRGRGYTF. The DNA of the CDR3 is TGTGCCAGCAGCCCCAGGGGACGTGGCTACACCTTC.

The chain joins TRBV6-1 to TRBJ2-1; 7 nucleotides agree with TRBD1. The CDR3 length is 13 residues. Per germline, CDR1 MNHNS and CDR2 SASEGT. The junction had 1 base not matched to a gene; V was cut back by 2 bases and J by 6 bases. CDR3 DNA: TGTGCCAGCAGTGAACGACAGGGCAATGAGCAGTTCTTC. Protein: CASSERQGNEQFF.

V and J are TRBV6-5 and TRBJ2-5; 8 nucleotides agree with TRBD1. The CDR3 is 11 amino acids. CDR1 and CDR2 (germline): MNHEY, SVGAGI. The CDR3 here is CATGAQETQYF. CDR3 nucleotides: TGTGCGACAGGGGCGCAAGAGACCCAGTACTTC.

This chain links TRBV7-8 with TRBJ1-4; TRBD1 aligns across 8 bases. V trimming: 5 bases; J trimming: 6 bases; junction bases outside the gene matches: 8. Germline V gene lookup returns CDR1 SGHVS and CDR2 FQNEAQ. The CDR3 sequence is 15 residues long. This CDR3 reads CASSPLGTGYEKLFF. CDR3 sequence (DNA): TGTGCCAGCAGCCCCCTAGGGACAGGCTATGAAAAACTGTTTTTT.

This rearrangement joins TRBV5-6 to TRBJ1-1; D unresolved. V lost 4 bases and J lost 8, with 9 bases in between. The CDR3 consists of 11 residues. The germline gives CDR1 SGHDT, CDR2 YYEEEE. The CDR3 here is CASSVAREAFF. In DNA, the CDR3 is TGTGCCAGCAGCGTAGCAAGGGAAGCTTTCTTT.

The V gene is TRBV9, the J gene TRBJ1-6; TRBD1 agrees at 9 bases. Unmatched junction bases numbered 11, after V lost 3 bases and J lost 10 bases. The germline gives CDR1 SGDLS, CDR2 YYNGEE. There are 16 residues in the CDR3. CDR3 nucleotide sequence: TGTGCCAGCAGCGCCCGGGACAGGGACCCGGGGTCACCCCTCCACTTT. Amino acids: CASSARDRDPGSPLHF.

CDR3 region: CASSQSSPGGETQYF. The CDR3, as DNA: TGTGCCAGCAGCCAATCTTCGCCGGGAGGAGAGACCCAGTACTTC. V usage is TRBV3-1 (or the pseudogene TRBV3-2) and J usage is TRBJ2-5; 7 nucleotides match TRBD2. This CDR3 contains 15 residues. J lost 4 bases, V lost 2 bases, and 7 bases had no gene match. Germline V gene data show CDR1 as LGHDT and CDR2 as YNNKEL (reference sequence).

The chain's CDR3 is CASSYSGTGGHSPLHF. The CDR3 DNA follows: TGTGCCAGCAGTTACTCGGGGACAGGGGGCCACTCACCCCTCCACTTT. V gene TRBV6-6 combines with J gene TRBJ1-6; 12 positions match TRBD1. Germline V lookup: CDR1 MNHNY, CDR2 SVGAGI (reference sequence). The ends lost 0 bases at V and 10 bases at J; junction bases unmatched: 4. CDR3 size: 16 residues.

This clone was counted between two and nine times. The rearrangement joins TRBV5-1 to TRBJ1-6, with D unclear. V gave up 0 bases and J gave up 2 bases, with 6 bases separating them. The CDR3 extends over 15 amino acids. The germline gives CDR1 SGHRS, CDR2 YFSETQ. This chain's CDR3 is CASSLGAAYNSPLHF. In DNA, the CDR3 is TGCGCCAGCAGCTTGGGGGCCGCCTATAATTCACCCCTCCACTTT.

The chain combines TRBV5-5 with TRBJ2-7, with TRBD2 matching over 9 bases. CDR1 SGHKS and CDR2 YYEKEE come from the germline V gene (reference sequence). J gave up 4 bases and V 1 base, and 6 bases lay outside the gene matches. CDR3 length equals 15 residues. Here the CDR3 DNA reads TGTGCCAGCAGCTTGCTAGCGGGGAAAAATTACGAGCAGTACGTC. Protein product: CASSLLAGKNYEQYV.

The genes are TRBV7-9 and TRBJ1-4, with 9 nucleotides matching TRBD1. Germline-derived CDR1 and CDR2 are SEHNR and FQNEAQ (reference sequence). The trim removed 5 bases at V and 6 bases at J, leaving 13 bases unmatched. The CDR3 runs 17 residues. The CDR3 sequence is CASSQPKQGARYEKLFF. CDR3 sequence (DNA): TGTGCCAGCAGCCAGCCGAAACAGGGGGCTCGTTATGAAAAACTGTTTTTT.

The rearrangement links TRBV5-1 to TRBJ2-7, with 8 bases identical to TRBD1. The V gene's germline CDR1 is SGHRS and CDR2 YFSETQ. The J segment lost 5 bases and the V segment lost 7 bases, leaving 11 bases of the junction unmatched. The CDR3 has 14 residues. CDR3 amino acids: CASSTGGNIDEQYV. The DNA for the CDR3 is TGCGCCAGCTCTACAGGGGGAAATATTGACGAGCAGTACGTC.

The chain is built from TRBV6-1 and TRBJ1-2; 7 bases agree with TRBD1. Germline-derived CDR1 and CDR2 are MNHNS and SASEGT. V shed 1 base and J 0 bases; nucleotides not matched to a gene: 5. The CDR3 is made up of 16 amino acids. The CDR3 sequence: CASSEVGQRANYGYTF. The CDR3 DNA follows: TGTGCCAGCAGTGAAGTGGGACAGAGGGCTAACTATGGCTACACCTTC.

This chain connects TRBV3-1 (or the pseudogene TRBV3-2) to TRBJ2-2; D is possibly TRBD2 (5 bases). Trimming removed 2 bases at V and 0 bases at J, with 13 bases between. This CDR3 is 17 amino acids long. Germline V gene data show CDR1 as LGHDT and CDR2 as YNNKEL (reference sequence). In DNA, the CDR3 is TGTGCCAGCAGCCAAACCGGGCGGAGGCCGAACACCGGGGAGCTGTTTTTT. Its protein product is CASSQTGRRPNTGELFF.

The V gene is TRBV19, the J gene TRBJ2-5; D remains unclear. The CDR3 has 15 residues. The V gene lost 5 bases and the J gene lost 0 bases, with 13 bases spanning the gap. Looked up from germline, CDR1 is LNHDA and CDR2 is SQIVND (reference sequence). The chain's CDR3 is CASSQVGPYQETQYF. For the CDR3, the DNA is TGTGCCAGTAGTCAGGTTGGCCCCTACCAAGAGACCCAGTACTTC.

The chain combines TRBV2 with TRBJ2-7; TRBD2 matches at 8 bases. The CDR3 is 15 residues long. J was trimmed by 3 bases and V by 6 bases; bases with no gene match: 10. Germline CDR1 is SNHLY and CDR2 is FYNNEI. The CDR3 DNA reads TGTGCCAGCAGGGAGTGGTTACTAGCGGACTACGAGCAGTACTTC. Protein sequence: CASREWLLADYEQYF.